One T cell receptor (beta chain) is described in this entry. No antigen is known for it. TCRbeta library preparation incorporated unique molecular identifiers. TCRdb ran MiXCR on the PCR reads and lists one entry per CDR3 protein. In the table there are 800,000 to 1,000,000 distinct CDR3 sequences, about 29% of which are singletons. This sample is part of a study of T-cell reconstitution after alpha-beta-depleted transplantation in children. Study outcomes and limitations: Surviving thymic progenitors and recipient T cells were the source of high TCRbeta diversity at day 60 in some patients. Several hundred expanded graft clones reportedly gave rise to the alpha-beta T cells present about two months after transplant.

The germline gives CDR1 SGHTA, CDR2 FQGTGA. The CDR3 length is 14 residues. Deletions cut 3 bases from V and 5 bases from J, with 11 bases between. This TCR was recovered from a boy under three years old who had a stem cell transplant for SCID, so the T cells may come from the graft donor. The gene calls are TRBV7-3 and TRBJ2-1; D is possibly TRBD2 (7 bases). This sample comprised PBMCs, mostly from graft donor cells, obtained 360 days after TCRalphabeta/CD19-depleted stem cell transplant. DNA for the CDR3: TGTGCCAGCAGCTTCGTGGGGGGGCACAATGAGCAGTTCTTC. This translates into CASSFVGGHNEQFF.